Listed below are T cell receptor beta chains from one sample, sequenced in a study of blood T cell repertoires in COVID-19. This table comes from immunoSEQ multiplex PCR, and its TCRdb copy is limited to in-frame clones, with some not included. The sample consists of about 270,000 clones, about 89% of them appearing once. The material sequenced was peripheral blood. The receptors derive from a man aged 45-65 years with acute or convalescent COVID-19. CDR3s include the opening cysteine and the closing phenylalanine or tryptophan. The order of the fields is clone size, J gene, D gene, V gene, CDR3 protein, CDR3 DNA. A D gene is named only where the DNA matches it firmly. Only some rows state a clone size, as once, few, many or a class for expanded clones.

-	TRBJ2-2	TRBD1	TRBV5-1	CASSLLQQGTGELFF	TGCGCCAGCAGCCTACTACAACAGGGGACCGGGGAGCTGTTTTTT
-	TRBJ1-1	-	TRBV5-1	CASSLRPQAFPMNTEAFF	TGCGCCAGCAGCCTAAGACCACAGGCATTCCCCATGAACACTGAAGCTTTCTTT
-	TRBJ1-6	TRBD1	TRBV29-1	CSVKTGADYNSPLHF	TGCAGCGTTAAGACAGGGGCGGATTATAATTCACCCCTCCACTTT
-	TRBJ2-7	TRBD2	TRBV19	CASSMGGGLSYEQYF	TGTGCCAGTAGTATGGGCGGGGGGCTCTCCTACGAGCAGTACTTC
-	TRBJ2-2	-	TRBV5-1	CAGRAGTNTGELFF	TGCGCCGGCCGGGCGGGGACGAACACCGGGGAGCTGTTTTTT
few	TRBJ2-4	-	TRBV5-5	CASSLRLAEAKNIQYF	TGTGCCAGCAGCTTGAGGTTAGCGGAAGCCAAAAACATTCAGTACTTC
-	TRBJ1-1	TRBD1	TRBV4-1	CASSQTRGYTEAFF	TGCGCCAGCAGCCAGACCAGGGGGTACACTGAAGCTTTCTTT
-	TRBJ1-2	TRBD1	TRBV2	CASSSDRDLFGYTF	TGTGCCAGCAGTTCCGACAGGGACCTCTTTGGCTACACCTTC
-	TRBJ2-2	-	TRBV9	CASSARGESGELFF	TGTGCCAGCAGCGCCCGGGGTGAATCCGGGGAGCTGTTTTTT
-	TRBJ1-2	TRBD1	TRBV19	CASSNRGNYGYTF	TGTGCCAGTAGCAACAGGGGGAACTATGGCTACACCTTC
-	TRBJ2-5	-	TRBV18	CASSPGIQETQYF	TGTGCCAGCTCACCCGGGATCCAAGAGACCCAGTACTTC
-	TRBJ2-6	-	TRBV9	CASSPQASAGANVLTF	TGTGCCAGCAGCCCACAGGCGAGTGCTGGGGCCAACGTCCTGACTTTC
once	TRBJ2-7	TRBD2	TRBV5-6	CASSLNLAGYEQYF	TGTGCCAGCAGCTTGAATCTAGCGGGGTACGAGCAGTACTTC
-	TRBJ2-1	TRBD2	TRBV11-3	CASSLDRGDSYNEQFF	TGTGCCAGCAGCTTAGATCGGGGGGACTCCTACAATGAGCAGTTCTTC
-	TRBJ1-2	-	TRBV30	CAWSVRGRVGTHYGYTF	TGTGCCTGGAGTGTAAGGGGGAGGGTCGGGACACACTATGGCTACACCTTC
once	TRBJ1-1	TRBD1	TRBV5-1	CASSVDRGTEAFF	TGCGCCAGCAGCGTAGACAGGGGCACTGAAGCTTTCTTT
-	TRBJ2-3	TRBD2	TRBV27	CASSSGGTRGTQYF	TGTGCCAGCAGTTCGGGGGGGACACGGGGTACGCAGTATTTT
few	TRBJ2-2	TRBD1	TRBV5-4	CASSRKDRADTGELFF	TGTGCCAGCAGCCGAAAGGACAGGGCGGACACCGGGGAGCTGTTTTTT
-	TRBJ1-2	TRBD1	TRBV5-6	CASSLDPQGNYGYTF	TGTGCCAGCAGCTTGGATCCACAGGGGAACTATGGCTACACCTTC
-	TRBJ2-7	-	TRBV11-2	CASSLDSLSSYEQYF	TGTGCCAGCAGCTTGGACAGCCTTAGCTCCTACGAGCAGTACTTC
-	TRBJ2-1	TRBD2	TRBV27	CATTLAGGTYNEQFF	TGTGCCACTACCTTAGCGGGGGGAACCTACAATGAGCAGTTCTTC
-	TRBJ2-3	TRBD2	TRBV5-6	CASTQRGVTDTQYF	TGTGCCAGCACCCAGCGGGGTGTCACAGATACGCAGTATTTT
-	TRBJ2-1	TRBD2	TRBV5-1	CASSYLGTSGGNEQFF	TGCGCCAGCAGCTACCTGGGGACTAGCGGGGGGAATGAGCAGTTCTTC
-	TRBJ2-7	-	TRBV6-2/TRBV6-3	CASSSRHPYEQYF	TGTGCCAGCAGTTCCCGACACCCCTACGAGCAGTACTTC
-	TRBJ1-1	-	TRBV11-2	CASKRDPGNTEAFF	TGTGCCAGCAAACGGGATCCAGGGAACACTGAAGCTTTCTTT
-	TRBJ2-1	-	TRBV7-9	CASSPSLGGNEQFF	TGTGCCAGCAGCCCCTCTCTGGGAGGCAATGAGCAGTTCTTC
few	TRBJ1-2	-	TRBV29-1	CSVDHQGYYGYTF	TGCAGCGTCGACCATCAGGGTTACTATGGCTACACCTTC
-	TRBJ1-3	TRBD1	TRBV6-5	CASRGTGNIGNTIYF	TGTGCCAGCAGAGGGACAGGGAACATTGGAAACACCATATATTTT
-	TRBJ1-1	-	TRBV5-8	CASSPRGMNTEAFF	TGTGCCAGCAGCCCGAGGGGGATGAACACTGAAGCTTTCTTT
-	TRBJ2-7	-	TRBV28	CASSLGGYEQYF	TGTGCCAGCAGTTTAGGAGGCTACGAGCAGTACTTC
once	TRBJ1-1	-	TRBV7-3	CASSLLSGGGTEAFF	TGTGCCAGCAGTTTACTCTCGGGAGGGGGCACTGAAGCTTTCTTT
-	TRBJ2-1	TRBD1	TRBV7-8	CASSLETGGNEQFF	TGTGCCAGCAGCTTAGAAACAGGGGGCAATGAGCAGTTCTTC
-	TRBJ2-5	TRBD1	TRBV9	CASSDPDRGREETQYF	TGTGCCAGCAGCGACCCAGACAGGGGTCGGGAAGAGACCCAGTACTTC
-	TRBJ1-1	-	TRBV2	CAGSPGFTEAFF	TGTGCCGGCTCCCCAGGGTTCACTGAAGCTTTCTTT
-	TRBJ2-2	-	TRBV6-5	CASRVEGWNTGELFF	TGTGCCAGCAGAGTGGAGGGGTGGAACACCGGGGAGCTGTTTTTT
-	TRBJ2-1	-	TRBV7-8	CASRTDKLTEQFF	TGTGCCAGCAGGACCGACAAGCTAACAGAGCAGTTCTTC
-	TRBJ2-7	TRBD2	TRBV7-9	CASSLLAGTYEQYF	TGTGCCAGCAGCTTACTAGCGGGAACCTACGAGCAGTACTTC
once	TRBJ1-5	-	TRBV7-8	CASSLRMQNQPQHF	TGTGCCAGCAGCTTGCGGATGCAAAATCAGCCCCAGCATTTT
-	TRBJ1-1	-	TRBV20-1	CSAPRGIEAFF	TGCAGTGCTCCCCGGGGGATTGAAGCTTTCTTT
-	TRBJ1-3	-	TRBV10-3	CAISVGASGNTIYF	TGTGCCATCAGTGTGGGGGCGTCTGGAAACACCATATATTTT
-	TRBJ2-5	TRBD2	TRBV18	CASSPPGTSQEETQYF	TGTGCCAGCTCACCTCCGGGGACTAGCCAAGAAGAGACCCAGTACTTC
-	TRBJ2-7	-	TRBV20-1	CSARSERQYF	TGCAGTGCCCGTTCAGAAAGGCAGTACTTC
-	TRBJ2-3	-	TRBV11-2	CASSLKQQGRTDTQYF	TGTGCCAGCAGCTTAAAGCAGCAGGGTCGCACAGATACGCAGTATTTT
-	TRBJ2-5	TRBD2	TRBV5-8	CASSLRVLGGQETQYF	TGTGCCAGCAGCTTACGGGTTCTGGGGGGGCAAGAGACCCAGTACTTC
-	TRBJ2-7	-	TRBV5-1	CASSLEAGFSYEQYF	TGCGCCAGCAGCTTGGAGGCAGGCTTCTCCTACGAGCAGTACTTC
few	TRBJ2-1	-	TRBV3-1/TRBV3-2	CASSTSGGYNEQFF	TGTGCCAGCAGCACGTCGGGTGGGTACAATGAGCAGTTCTTC
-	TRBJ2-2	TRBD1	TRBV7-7	CASSWDRLGGVTGELFF	TGTGCTAGCAGCTGGGACAGGCTGGGAGGAGTGACCGGGGAGCTGTTTTTT
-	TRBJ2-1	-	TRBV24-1	CATSEPTRGGEQFF	TGTGCCACCAGTGAGCCGACTAGAGGAGGTGAGCAGTTCTTC
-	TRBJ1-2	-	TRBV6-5	CASRSGDLAHGYTF	TGTGCCAGCAGGTCAGGGGACCTTGCCCATGGCTACACCTTC
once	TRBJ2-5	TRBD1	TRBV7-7	CASSLAGTGVETQYF	TGTGCTAGCAGCTTAGCGGGGACAGGGGTCGAGACCCAGTACTTC